This TCR beta chain was sequenced for a study of tumor and adjacent non-tumor tissue in lung cancer. Three rounds of nested PCR, following a modified ARM-PCR protocol, produced the TCRbeta library. A single record per CDR3 protein comes from TCRdb applying MiXCR to the multiplex PCR reads. The repertoire consists of tens of thousands of distinct CDR3 sequences, with around 76% occurring once and the leading ten covering around two fifths. This sample's RNA came from whole unsorted tissue. More than 3 cm separated this lung sample from the edge of the tumor. As regards this clonotype: A junction boundary mismatches the germline segment, possibly from a read error.

The CDR3 length is 16 residues. Germline V gene lookup returns CDR1 LGHNA and CDR2 YNFKEQ. The J gene is TRBJ2-3, the V gene TRBV4-2; 11 positions agree with TRBD2. The TCR sequence derives from a man aged 65 to 79 with non-small cell lung cancer. Material for sequencing was distant non-tumor lung tissue. The CDR3 loop reads CASGHVSGGAQDTQYF. The DNA of the CDR3 is TGTGCCAGCGGCCATGTTAGCGGGGGGGCCCAAGATACGCAGTATTTT.